The 17 T cell receptor beta chains presented below share a single source sample, sequenced in a study of blood T cell repertoires in COVID-19 (dated by TCRdb to between 2020 and 2021). Library construction relied on the immunoSEQ multiplex PCR assay. This is the immuneACCESS table as TCRdb keeps it, with only in-frame sequences that have V and J called. A part of the clones is gone; compared with another copy, unresolved V genes explain less than half, and the rest is unexplained. Within this sample are 190,000 or so clones, with more than 75% of them counted one time only. The leading ten clones occupy 2.5% to 3% of the sample. Sequenced sample: peripheral blood. The receptors stem from a middle-aged man with active or convalescent COVID-19.

The V call is TRBV28, the J call TRBJ1-4; TRBD1 might be the D (5 bases). Trimming pared 7 bases from V and 0 bases from J, leaving 12 bases between. Germline lookup yields CDR1 MDHEN and CDR2 SYDVKM. The CDR3 is made up of 15 amino acids. The CDR3 spells CASNMEGATNEKLFF. CDR3 in DNA: TGTGCCAGCAACATGGAAGGGGCAACTAATGAAAAACTGTTTTTT.

The chain recombines TRBV19 with TRBJ1-6; 9 bases are shared with TRBD1. The J segment lost 10 bases and the V segment lost 9 bases, leaving 7 bases of the junction unmatched. Germline lookup yields CDR1 LNHDA and CDR2 SQIVND (reference sequence). This CDR3 has 13 amino acids. The CDR3: CARRDRVRSPLHF. The CDR3 DNA reads as TGTGCCAGACGGGACAGGGTTAGGTCACCCCTCCACTTT.

The CDR3 DNA reads TGTGCCAGCAGCTTCCTATTTTCTGCCTCCGGGGAGCTGTTTTTT. This codes for CASSFLFSASGELFF. This chain links TRBV7-9 with TRBJ2-2; no reliable D call. The CDR3 is 15 amino acids. The V end lost 3 bases, the J end lost 6 bases, and 14 bases lay between the germline ends. The V gene's germline CDR1 is SEHNR and CDR2 FQNEAQ (reference sequence).

The genes are TRBV4-2 and TRBJ1-6, with a weak D call TRBD1 (6 bases). CDR1 is LGHNA, CDR2 YNFKEQ, per germline. This CDR3 contains 16 residues. V shed 1 base and J shed 7 bases, with 14 bases lying between them. The CDR3 here is CASSQGAGAGNSPLHF. The CDR3 bases are TGTGCCAGCAGCCAAGGGGCGGGGGCAGGGAATTCACCCCTCCACTTT.

This chain joins TRBV14 and TRBJ2-3; D not certain. Germline V gene sequence: CDR1 SGHDN, CDR2 FVKESK. V lost 1 base and J 6 bases, leaving 11 bases between the germline ends. This CDR3 is built from 14 residues. CDR3 nucleotide sequence: TGTGCCAGCAGCCAAGGAGGAAAACGGGATACGCAGTATTTT. Protein sequence: CASSQGGKRDTQYF.

CDR3 nucleotide sequence: TGCGCCAGCAGTGAAGGCTCTAGCGGGGGCTACGAGCAGTACTTC. Translating it yields CASSEGSSGGYEQYF. This chain joins TRBV10-2 and TRBJ2-7; 10 positions match TRBD2. Trimming took 3 bases from V and 3 from J; bases not matched to a gene: 5. The germline CDR1 and CDR2 sequences are WSHSY and SAAADI. This CDR3 comprises 15 residues.

This chain links TRBV6-2 or TRBV6-3 with TRBJ2-1; TRBD1 matches 9 bases. The trim removed 5 bases at V and 7 bases at J, leaving 9 bases unmatched. Per the germline V gene, CDR1 is MNHEY and CDR2 is SVGEGT. This CDR3 has 15 residues. CDR3 DNA: TGTGCCAGCAGTGACGGGACAGGGTTATCGAATGAGCAGTTCTTC. It translates to CASSDGTGLSNEQFF.

The chain recombines TRBV5-5 with TRBJ2-5; maybe TRBD2 (5 bases). V was shortened by 0 bases and J by 7 bases, with 13 bases between the two germline ends. Germline values: CDR1 SGHKS, CDR2 YYEKEE (reference sequence). There are 14 residues in the CDR3. In DNA, the CDR3 is TGTGCCAGCAGCTTGGAAGCCGGCCGGGGGACCCAGTACTTC. This gives the protein CASSLEAGRGTQYF. Together with reference TRBV5-5 and TRBJ2-5, the CDR3 gives the full variable domain: DAGVTQSPTHLIKTRGQQVTLRCSPISGHKSVSWYQQVLGQGPQFIFQYYEKEERGRGNFPDRFSARQFPNYSSELNVNALLLGDSALYLCASSLEAGRGTQYFGPGTRLLVL.

The chain links TRBV10-1 to TRBJ1-4, with 9 bases fitting TRBD1. V shed 8 bases, J shed 6 bases, and the junction held 19 bases outside the gene matches. The CDR3 covers 18 residues. In germline, CDR1 is WNHNN, CDR2 SYGVQD (reference sequence). The CDR3 DNA reads TGCGCCAGCCGTAGCCCGGGACAGGGAATCCCCTATGATGAAAAACTGTTTTTT. Translating gives CASRSPGQGIPYDEKLFF.

The chain combines TRBV5-4 with TRBJ2-1, with 7 bases lining up with TRBD2. The CDR3 is 16 amino acids. Germline trimming cut 0 bases from V and 0 bases from J; bases unmatched to any gene: 3. CDR1 is SGHNT, CDR2 YYREEE, per germline (reference sequence). The CDR3 coding sequence is TGTGCCAGCAGCTTGGTGGGGGGGAGCTCCTACAATGAGCAGTTCTTC. Its translation is CASSLVGGSSYNEQFF.

The chain is built from TRBV4-2 and TRBJ2-1; possible D gene TRBD2, 6 bases. CDR3 length: 14 amino acids. V was pared by 1 base and J by 7 bases, with 11 bases between. Germline V gene lookup returns CDR1 LGHNA and CDR2 YNFKEQ. The CDR3 region has the DNA TGTGCCAGCAGCCAAGTGGGGACTCTTAATGAGCAGTTCTTC. It codes for CASSQVGTLNEQFF.

This sequence joins TRBV25-1 and TRBJ2-7; no reliable D call. V lost 3 bases, J lost 12 bases, and 12 bases lay in between. The CDR3 has 11 residues. The germline V gene encodes CDR1 MGHDK and CDR2 SYGVNS. The CDR3 spells CASSDSALRYF. CDR3 nucleotides: TGTGCCAGCAGTGACTCCGCCCTGAGGTACTTC.

The V and J genes are TRBV29-1 and TRBJ2-3, with TRBD2 identical over 8 bases. Germline loops: CDR1 SQVTM, CDR2 ANQGSEA. After removal of 4 bases from V and 0 bases from J, the junction contained 6 bases not matched to a gene. This CDR3 contains 15 residues. The CDR3 DNA reads as TGCAGCGTTGCTTCGGGGGGGGCTAGCACAGATACGCAGTATTTT. The encoded protein is CSVASGGASTDTQYF.

This clone was seen once. The chain is built from TRBV7-3 and TRBJ2-7, with TRBD2 matching 12 bases. The germline gives CDR1 SGHTA, CDR2 FQGTGA. This CDR3 region has 16 residues. The J segment lost 0 bases and the V segment lost 5 bases, leaving 5 bases of the junction unmatched. CDR3 in amino acids: CASSPQTSGSSYEQYF. DNA for the CDR3: TGTGCCAGCAGCCCGCAGACTAGCGGGAGCTCCTACGAGCAGTACTTC.

The chain couples TRBV18 to TRBJ2-2; D is uncertain. V was shortened by 2 bases and J by 0 bases, with 10 bases between the two germline ends. This CDR3 has 16 amino acids. CDR1 is KGHSH, CDR2 LQKENI, per germline. The CDR3 nucleotides are TGTGCCAGCTCACCAACACAGCTATCGAACACCGGGGAGCTGTTTTTT. Translation gives CASSPTQLSNTGELFF.

The rearrangement uses TRBV7-2 and TRBJ1-2; D ambiguous. Trimming took off 8 bases at V and 3 bases at J, with 19 bases between the two ends. Germline loops: CDR1 SGHTA, CDR2 FQGNSA. The CDR3 extends over 15 amino acids. The DNA for the CDR3 is TGTGCCAGCTCAGATCGGACTCGGGGAGACTATGGCTACACCTTC. Translated: CASSDRTRGDYGYTF. Full variable domain (outside the CDR3, taken from reference TRBV7-2 and TRBJ1-2): GAGVSQSPSNKVTEKGKDVELRCDPISGHTALYWYRQSLGQGLEFLIYFQGNSAPDKSGLPSDRFSAERTGGSVSTLTIQRTQQEDSAVYLCASSDRTRGDYGYTFGSGTRLTVV.

The gene calls are TRBV11-2 and TRBJ2-1; D ambiguous. Trimming took 1 base from V and 10 from J, leaving 2 bases between them. The CDR3 runs to 10 residues. Germline V gene sequence: CDR1 SGHAT, CDR2 FQNNGV. This CDR3 is CASSLAEQFF. DNA of the CDR3: TGTGCCAGCAGCTTAGCAGAGCAGTTCTTC.